A single sample is the source of the 15 T cell receptor beta chains below, sequenced in a study of shared clonotypes between healthy human individuals. Using immunoSEQ multiplex PCR, the repertoire was profiled, and TCRdb retains in-frame clones only, with some absent. The table lists more than 2,000,000 clones, approximately 90% of them singletons, with over 0.12% in the top ten. The specimen was naive CD4+ T cells sorted from blood. The subset here: CD45RA+ positively selected. The source is a man aged 18 to 30 in good health.

The chain carries TRBV4-1 and TRBJ2-3; TRBD1 might be the D (8 bases). Trimming removed 4 bases at V and 3 bases at J, with 17 bases between. Germline CDR1 is MGHRA and CDR2 is YSYEKL. This CDR3 is built from 16 residues. DNA of the CDR3: TGCGCCAGCAGCCGAACAGGGGGGGCAAAGACAGATACGCAGTATTTT. Translation: CASSRTGGAKTDTQYF.

J is TRBJ2-3 and V is TRBV13, with TRBD2 identical over 7 bases. With 1 base clipped from V and 2 bases from J, the junction kept 6 bases outside the gene matches. This CDR3 spans 16 amino acids. Germline CDR1 is PRHDT and CDR2 is FYEKMQ (reference sequence). This CDR3 reads CASSLVGGEYTDTQYF. CDR3 DNA sequence: TGTGCCAGCAGCTTAGTGGGGGGGGAATACACAGATACGCAGTATTTT.

This chain joins TRBV9 and TRBJ2-3; 8 bases fit TRBD2. The germline gives CDR1 SGDLS, CDR2 YYNGEE. The CDR3 spans 16 residues. V lost 3 bases, J lost 7 bases, and 13 bases stayed unmatched. CDR3 nucleotides: TGTGCCAGCAGCGCCGCCACCGGGAGGGGCGAAAATACGCAGTATTTT. Protein sequence: CASSAATGRGENTQYF.

The gene calls are TRBV2 and TRBJ2-7; no reliable D call. Per the germline V gene, CDR1 is SNHLY and CDR2 is FYNNEI. V lost 2 bases and J lost 2, with 4 bases in between. CDR3 length: 12 amino acids. In DNA, the CDR3 is TGTGCCAGCAGTGAAAATGCCTACGAGCAGTACTTC. This translates into CASSENAYEQYF.

V is TRBV10-3 and J is TRBJ2-1; possibly TRBD1 for D (6 bases). This CDR3 has 14 residues. V lost 10 bases and J 3 bases, leaving 16 bases between the germline ends. From germline, CDR1 is ENHRY and CDR2 SYGVKD. The CDR3 nucleotides are TGTGCCACCGCTAGCCGGACAGACTACAATGAGCAGTTCTTC. It encodes CATASRTDYNEQFF.

About this clone: Additional DNA sequences in this sample encode the identical CDR3. V is TRBV6-6 and J is TRBJ1-2, with no clear D. Per the germline V gene, CDR1 is MNHNY and CDR2 is SVGAGI (reference sequence). V lost 2 bases to trimming and J lost 8 bases, with 6 bases between them. CDR3 size: 11 residues. CDR3 sequence reads: CASSYGYGYTF. CDR3 nucleotides: TGTGCCAGCAGTTACGGGTACGGCTACACCTTC.

The rearrangement links TRBV5-6 to TRBJ2-1, with TRBD2 matching 14 bases. V was clipped by 1 base and J by 4 bases; unmatched bases: 7. CDR1 and CDR2 from the germline V gene are SGHDT and YYEEEE. This CDR3 region has 18 residues. CDR3 loop: CASSLRTSGGPGYNEQFF. The CDR3 coding sequence is TGTGCCAGCAGCTTGCGGACTAGCGGGGGGCCAGGGTACAATGAGCAGTTCTTC.

V usage is TRBV6-5 and J usage is TRBJ2-5; D not certain. V dropped 4 bases and J dropped 1 base, with 16 bases sitting between them. CDR1 is MNHEY, CDR2 SVGAGI, per germline. The CDR3 contains 16 residues. CDR3: CASSSFGEALQETQYF. In DNA, the CDR3 is TGTGCCAGCAGTTCCTTCGGAGAAGCGCTCCAAGAGACCCAGTACTTC.

The chain employs TRBV7-9 and TRBJ1-2; D call uncertain. Germline CDR1 is SEHNR and CDR2 is FQNEAQ (reference sequence). This CDR3 region has 14 residues. The V gene lost 5 bases and the J gene lost 4 bases, with 14 bases spanning the gap. The CDR3, as DNA: TGTGCCAGCAGCAGAATCGGGGAGAGCTATGGCTACACCTTC. It encodes CASSRIGESYGYTF.

J is TRBJ2-2 and V is TRBV10-1, with 9 bases matching TRBD1. Per germline, CDR1 WNHNN and CDR2 SYGVQD (reference sequence). The CDR3 spans 15 residues. Germline trimming cut 4 bases from V and 4 bases from J; bases unmatched to any gene: 4. For the CDR3, the DNA is TGCGCCAGCAGTGGCGGGACAGGGCTCACCGGGGAGCTGTTTTTT. Its protein product is CASSGGTGLTGELFF.

V usage is TRBV7-6 and J usage is TRBJ2-1; weak D call: TRBD2 (6 bases). The V end lost 8 bases, the J end lost 8 bases, and 19 bases lay between the germline ends. Germline CDR1 SGHVS, CDR2 FNYEAQ. This CDR3 has 14 amino acids. CDR3 sequence: CASAWGLAGDEQFF. In DNA form, the CDR3 reads TGTGCCAGCGCCTGGGGACTGGCAGGAGATGAGCAGTTCTTC.

This chain joins TRBV29-1 and TRBJ2-7; either TRBD1 or TRBD2 may supply D (5 bases each). Germline CDR1 SQVTM, CDR2 ANQGSEA. V gave up 6 bases and J gave up 4 bases, with 10 bases separating them. CDR3 size: 11 residues. CDR3 protein: CSVGDLYEQYF. The CDR3 coding sequence is TGCAGCGTGGGGGACCTATACGAGCAGTACTTC.

This clone was recorded only once. This sequence joins TRBV4-2 and TRBJ2-1, with 7 bases lining up with TRBD2. With V trimmed by 0 bases and J by 6 bases, 5 bases remained unmatched. The V gene's germline CDR1 is LGHNA and CDR2 YNFKEQ. This CDR3 is 15 amino acids long. The CDR3 is CASSQDLAVGNEQFF. The CDR3 DNA follows: TGTGCCAGCAGCCAAGACCTAGCGGTAGGCAATGAGCAGTTCTTC.

The gene calls are TRBV27 and TRBJ2-3; 8 bases map to TRBD2. V shed 5 bases, J shed 2 bases, and the junction held 9 bases outside the gene matches. Germline loops: CDR1 MNHEY, CDR2 SMNVEV (reference sequence). CDR3 length equals 16 residues. Written as DNA, the CDR3 is TGTGCCAGCAGTCCCACCAGCGGGAGCCTCACAGATACGCAGTATTTT. Translation gives CASSPTSGSLTDTQYF.

The genes are TRBV7-6 and TRBJ1-5, with D tentatively TRBD1 (5 bases). With 3 bases removed from V and 1 base from J, the gap between germline ends came to 7 bases. CDR1 is SGHVS and CDR2 is FNYEAQ in the germline V gene. This CDR3 comprises 14 residues. DNA for the CDR3: TGTGCCAGCAGCTTTCAGGGAAGCAATCAGCCCCAGCATTTT. Protein sequence: CASSFQGSNQPQHF.